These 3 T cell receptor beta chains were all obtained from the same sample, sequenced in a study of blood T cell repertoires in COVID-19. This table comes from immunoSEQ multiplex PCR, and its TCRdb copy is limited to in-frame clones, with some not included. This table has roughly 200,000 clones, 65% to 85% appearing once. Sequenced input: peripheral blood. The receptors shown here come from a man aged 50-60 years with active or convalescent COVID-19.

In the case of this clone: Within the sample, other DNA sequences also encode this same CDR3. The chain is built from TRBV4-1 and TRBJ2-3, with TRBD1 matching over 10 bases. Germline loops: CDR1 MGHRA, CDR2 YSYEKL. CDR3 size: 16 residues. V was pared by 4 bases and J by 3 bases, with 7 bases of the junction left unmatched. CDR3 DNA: TGCGCCAGCAGCCCCAGCCGGGACAGGGGTACAGATACGCAGTATTTT. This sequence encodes CASSPSRDRGTDTQYF.

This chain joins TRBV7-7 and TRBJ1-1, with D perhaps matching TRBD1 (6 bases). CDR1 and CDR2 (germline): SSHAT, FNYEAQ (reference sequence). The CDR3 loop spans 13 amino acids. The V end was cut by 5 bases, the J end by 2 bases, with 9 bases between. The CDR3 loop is CASSLGQNTEAFF. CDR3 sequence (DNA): TGTGCCAGCAGCCTGGGACAAAACACTGAAGCTTTCTTT.

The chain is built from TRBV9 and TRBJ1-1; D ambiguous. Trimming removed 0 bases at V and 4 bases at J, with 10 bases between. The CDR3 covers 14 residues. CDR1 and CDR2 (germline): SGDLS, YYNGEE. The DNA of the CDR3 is TGTGCCAGCAGCGTAGATGGCAGGCTCACTGAAGCTTTCTTT. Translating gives CASSVDGRLTEAFF.